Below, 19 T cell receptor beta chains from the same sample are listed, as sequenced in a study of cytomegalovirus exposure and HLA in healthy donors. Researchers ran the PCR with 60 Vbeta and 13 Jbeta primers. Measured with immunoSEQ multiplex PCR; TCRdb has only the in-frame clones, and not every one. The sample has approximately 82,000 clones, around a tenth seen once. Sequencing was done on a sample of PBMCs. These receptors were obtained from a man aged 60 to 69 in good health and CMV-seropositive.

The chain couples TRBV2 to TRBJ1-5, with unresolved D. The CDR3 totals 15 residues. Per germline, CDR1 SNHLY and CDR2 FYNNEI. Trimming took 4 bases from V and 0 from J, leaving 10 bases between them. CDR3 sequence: CASSGSGYSNQPQHF. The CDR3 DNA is TGTGCCAGCAGTGGGTCAGGATATAGCAATCAGCCCCAGCATTTT.

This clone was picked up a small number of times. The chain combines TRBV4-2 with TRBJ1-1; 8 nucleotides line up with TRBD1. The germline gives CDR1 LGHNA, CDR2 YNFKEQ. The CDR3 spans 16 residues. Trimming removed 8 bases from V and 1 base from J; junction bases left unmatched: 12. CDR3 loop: CASRPSTGDWNTEAFF. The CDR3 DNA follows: TGTGCCAGCCGCCCATCGACAGGGGACTGGAACACTGAAGCTTTCTTT.

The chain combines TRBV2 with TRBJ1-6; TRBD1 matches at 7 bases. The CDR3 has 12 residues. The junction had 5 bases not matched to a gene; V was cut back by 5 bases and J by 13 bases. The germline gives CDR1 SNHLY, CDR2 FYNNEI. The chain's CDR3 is CASSQQGWPLHF. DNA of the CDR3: TGTGCCAGCAGTCAACAGGGGTGGCCCCTCCACTTT.

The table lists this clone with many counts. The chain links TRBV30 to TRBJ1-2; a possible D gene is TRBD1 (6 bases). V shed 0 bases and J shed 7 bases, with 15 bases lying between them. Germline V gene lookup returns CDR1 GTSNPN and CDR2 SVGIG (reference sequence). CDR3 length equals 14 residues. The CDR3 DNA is TGTGCCTGGAGTGTGGTGCGGGGGCAAGGTGGCTACACCTTC. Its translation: CAWSVVRGQGGYTF.

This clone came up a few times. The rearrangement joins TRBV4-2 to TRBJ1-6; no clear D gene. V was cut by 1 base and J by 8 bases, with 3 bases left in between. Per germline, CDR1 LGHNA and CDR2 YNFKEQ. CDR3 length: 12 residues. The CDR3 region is CASSQGHSPLHF. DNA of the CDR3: TGTGCCAGCAGCCAAGGGCATTCACCCCTCCACTTT.

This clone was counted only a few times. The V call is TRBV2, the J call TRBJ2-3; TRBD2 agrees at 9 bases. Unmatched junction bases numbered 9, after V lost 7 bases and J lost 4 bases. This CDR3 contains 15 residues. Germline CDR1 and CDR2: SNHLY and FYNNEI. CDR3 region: CASNLRGGVADTQYF. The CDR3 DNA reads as TGTGCCAGCAATTTGCGGGGGGGCGTCGCAGATACGCAGTATTTT.

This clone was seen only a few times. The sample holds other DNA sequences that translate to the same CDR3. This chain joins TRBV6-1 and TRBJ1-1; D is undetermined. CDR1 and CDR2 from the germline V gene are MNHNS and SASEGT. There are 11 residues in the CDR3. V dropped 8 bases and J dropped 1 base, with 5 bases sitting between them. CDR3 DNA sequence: TGTGCCAGCGCAGGGAACACTGAAGCTTTCTTT. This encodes CASAGNTEAFF.

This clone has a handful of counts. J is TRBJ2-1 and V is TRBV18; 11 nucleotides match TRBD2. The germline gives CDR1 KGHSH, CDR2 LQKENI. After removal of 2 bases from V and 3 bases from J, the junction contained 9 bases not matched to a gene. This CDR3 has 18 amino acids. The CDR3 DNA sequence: TGTGCCAGCTCACCATACGTCTCTAGCGGGGGGCTCTACAATGAGCAGTTCTTC. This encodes CASSPYVSSGGLYNEQFF.

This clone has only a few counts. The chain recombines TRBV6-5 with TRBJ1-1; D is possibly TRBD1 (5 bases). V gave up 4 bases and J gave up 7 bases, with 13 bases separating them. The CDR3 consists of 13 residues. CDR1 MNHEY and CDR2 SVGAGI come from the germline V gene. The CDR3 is CASSSGSLREAFF. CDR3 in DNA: TGTGCCAGCAGTTCAGGGTCCCTACGTGAAGCTTTCTTT.

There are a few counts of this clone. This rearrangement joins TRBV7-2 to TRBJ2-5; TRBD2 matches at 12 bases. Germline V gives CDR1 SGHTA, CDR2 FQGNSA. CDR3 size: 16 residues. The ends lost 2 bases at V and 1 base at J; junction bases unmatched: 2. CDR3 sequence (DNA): TGTGCCAGCAGCTTAACTAGCGGGGGGTTCCAAGAGACCCAGTACTTC. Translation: CASSLTSGGFQETQYF.

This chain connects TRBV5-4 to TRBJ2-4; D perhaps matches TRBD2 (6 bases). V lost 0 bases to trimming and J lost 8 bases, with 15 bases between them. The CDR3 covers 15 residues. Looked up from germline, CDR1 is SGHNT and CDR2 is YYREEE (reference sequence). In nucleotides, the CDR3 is TGTGCCAGCAGCTTGGAGTCTGGGACGGGAGACATTCAGTACTTC. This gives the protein CASSLESGTGDIQYF.

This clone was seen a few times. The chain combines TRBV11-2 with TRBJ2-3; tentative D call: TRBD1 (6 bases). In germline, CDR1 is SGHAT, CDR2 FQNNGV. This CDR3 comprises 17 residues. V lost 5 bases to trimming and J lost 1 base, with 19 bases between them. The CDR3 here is CASSPTGTTLGTDTQYF. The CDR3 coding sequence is TGTGCCAGCAGCCCCACAGGGACGACCCTCGGCACAGATACGCAGTATTTT.

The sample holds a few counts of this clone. For the CDR3, the DNA is TGTGCCAGCAGCCCACCCCTTATAGACGGAGCCCAGCATTTT. Its translation is CASSPPLIDGAQHF. The chain joins TRBV28 to TRBJ1-5, with D uncertain. The CDR3 length is 14 residues. Trimming stripped 6 bases from V and 11 bases from J, with 20 bases between. The germline V gene has CDR1 MDHEN and CDR2 SYDVKM.

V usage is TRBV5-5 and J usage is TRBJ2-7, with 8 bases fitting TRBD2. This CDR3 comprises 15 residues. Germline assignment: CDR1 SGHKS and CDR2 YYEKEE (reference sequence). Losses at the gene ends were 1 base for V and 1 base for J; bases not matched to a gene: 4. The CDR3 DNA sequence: TGTGCCAGCAGCTTGTACGGGGGGGAATCCTACGAGCAGTACGTC. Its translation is CASSLYGGESYEQYV.

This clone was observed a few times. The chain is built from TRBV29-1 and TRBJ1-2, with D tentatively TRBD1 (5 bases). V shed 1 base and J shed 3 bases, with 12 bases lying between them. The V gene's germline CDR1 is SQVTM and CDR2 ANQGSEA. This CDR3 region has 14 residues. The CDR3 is CSVEAGVGYYGYTF. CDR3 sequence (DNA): TGCAGCGTTGAAGCGGGGGTTGGCTACTATGGCTACACCTTC.

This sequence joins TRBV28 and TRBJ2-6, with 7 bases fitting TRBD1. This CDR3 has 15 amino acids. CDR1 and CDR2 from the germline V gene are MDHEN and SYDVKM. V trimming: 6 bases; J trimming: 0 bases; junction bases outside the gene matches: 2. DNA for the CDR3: TGTGCCAGCAGGACAGGGAGCTCTGGGGCCAACGTCCTGACTTTC. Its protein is CASRTGSSGANVLTF.

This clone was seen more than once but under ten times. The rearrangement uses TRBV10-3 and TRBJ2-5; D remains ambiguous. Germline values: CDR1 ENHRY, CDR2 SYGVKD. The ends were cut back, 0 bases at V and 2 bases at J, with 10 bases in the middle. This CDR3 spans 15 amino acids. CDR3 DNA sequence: TGTGCCATCAGTGAGTCACCGACTGGTCAAGAGACCCAGTACTTC. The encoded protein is CAISESPTGQETQYF.

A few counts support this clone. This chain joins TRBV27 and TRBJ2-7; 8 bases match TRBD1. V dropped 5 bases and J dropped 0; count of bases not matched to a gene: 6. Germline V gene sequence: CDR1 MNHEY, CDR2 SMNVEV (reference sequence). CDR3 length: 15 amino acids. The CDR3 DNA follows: TGTGCCAGCAGTCAGGGGGCTTCTAGCTCCTACGAGCAGTACTTC. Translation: CASSQGASSSYEQYF.

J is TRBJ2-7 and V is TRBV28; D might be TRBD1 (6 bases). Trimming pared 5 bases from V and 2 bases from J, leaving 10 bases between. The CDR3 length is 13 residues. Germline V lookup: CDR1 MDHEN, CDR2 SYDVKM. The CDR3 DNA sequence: TGTGCCAGCAGTCTGGACAGCGCCTACGAGCAGTACGTC. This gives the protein CASSLDSAYEQYV.